This T cell receptor beta chain was obtained from a study of immune cell composition in non-small cell lung cancer (dated by TCRdb to about 2017). Broadly, across the study: Histologic subtype was assigned using H&E plus p63, CK5, Napsin A and TTF-1 immunohistochemistry, mainly lung adenocarcinoma or squamous cell carcinoma. Using Adaptive Biotechnologies, the researchers ran TCR-beta sequencing on fewer than 40 paired NSCLC tumour and non-adjacent lung specimens, along with 25 to 30 tumour-only specimens. Supplementary cohort #1, roughly nine lung adenocarcinoma cases, had paired tumour/lung TCR-beta sequencing and TIL populations generated to assess tumour reactivity. The subtype comparisons left out a few tumour specimens with TCR-beta data because those specimens were rare histological subtypes. What the work shows at the level of the full study, not this receptor alone: Tumour-associated clones >0.5% were found in nearly half of NSCLC cases, namely in about 30% of adenocarcinomas versus roughly 80% of squamous carcinomas. Top 10 clone scores and productive clonality were significantly higher in lung squamous cell carcinoma than in lung adenocarcinoma tumours. In some 11 adenocarcinoma cases, maximal tumour-associated clone frequency correlated strongly with TIL tumour reactivity, whereas overall clonality did not. No significant correlation was found between smoking pack-years and tumour TCR-beta clonality. The reactivity cohort contained only roughly 11 cases, and the tumour-reactive clones were not shown to have sequences in common with the dominant in vivo tumour-associated clones.

Details on this clone: This clone's antigen is unknown. No much larger clone exists at a distance of one base, and base qualities are not known.

Via the germline V gene, CDR1 is MNHNS and CDR2 SASEGT. The CDR3 covers 15 residues, taking in both the cysteine and the phenylalanine. The DNA shown is the 45-base CDR3, in frame from base 1. Trimming at the junction amounts to 5 bases on V and 7 bases on J, and the germline ends lie 18 bases apart. TCR-beta CDR3 regions were amplified from genomic DNA by a two-step multiplex PCR, with the second step adding Illumina-compatible adaptors. As a commercial immunoSEQ service, TCR-beta immunosequencing was carried out on an Illumina platform. The authors' pipeline ran thus. Repertoires were summarised as Top 10 Clones, the percentage of T-cell templates from the ten most frequent sequences, and productive clonality. Productive clonality ranged from 0 to 1, with 1 indicating a monoclonal population. Tumour-associated clones, identified using log10 scatter plots, were defined as sequences that made up at least 0.1% of tumour T-cell templates and were not found in the matched non-adjacent lung. Student's t-tests were used for two-group comparisons, ANOVA was used for stages, and linear regression was used for relationships, with analyses conducted in GraphPad Prism7 and R. Entries here come from immuneACCESS through TCRdb and include only in-frame sequences with V and J called. Some clones fail to appear in such tables; in the studies checked, an unresolved V gene covers under half of the shortfall, and the cause of the remainder is unknown. The V and J calls and the clone size are those of that table, but D and trimming were determined from the DNA. Counted in this sample were just over 7,500 clones; roughly 80% of them appeared once. Approximately 12% of the sample lies in the top ten.

From frozen aliquots of unsorted single-cell suspensions, genomic DNA was isolated using the QIAamp DNA kit. The tumour samples consisted of surgically resected non-small cell lung cancer tissue. Tissues were received within 2 hours of resection and were immediately processed into single-cell suspensions. Tissue was mechanically dissociated and enzymatically digested with DNase I, collagenase I and hyaluronidase for approximately 32 minutes at 37 °C, then filtered and RBC-lysed. This TCR derives from a human donor with non-small cell lung cancer. Sequencing used lung tumor tissue. The chain is made from TRBV6-1 and TRBJ1-5; possibly the D gene is TRBD1, per 6 matching bases. The CDR3 region: CASSPLREGGQPQHF. The DNA sequence is as follows: TGTGCCAGCAGTCCCCTTCGGGAGGGGGGACAGCCCCAGCATTTT.